This T cell receptor (beta chain) was obtained from a study of monozygotic twins with inflammatory bowel disease. Points on this clonotype: What it binds is not known.

CDR1 and CDR2 from the germline V gene are SGHTA and FQGNSA. The CDR3 covers 14 residues. During cDNA synthesis, UMIs that each contained a 6-nucleotide sample barcode were added by means of template switching. With the 5' RACE reads reprocessed, TCRdb shows one record per CDR3 protein and no DNA. The sample has fewer than 350,000 distinct CDR3 sequences. Findings and limits, study-wide: No separation of different T cell subtypes was possible.

This rearrangement joins TRBV7-2 to TRBJ2-5. Sequenced: blood. This sequence originates from a human donor with ulcerative colitis or Crohn's disease, or a healthy co-twin of an affected twin (not recorded which). The CDR3: CASSSEQYQETQYF.